This TCR beta chain was recorded in a study of blood T cell repertoires in COVID-19 (dated by TCRdb to the early 2020s). A note on the overall study: The collaborator samples originated in the United States, Italy and Spain and spanned the acute and convalescent phases of COVID-19. Subjects who had been exposed to COVID-19, were actively infected with it, or had recovered from it provided the deeply sampled blood TCRbeta repertoires that made up the dataset. The samples were drawn from two sources: the first 160 participants of the ongoing ImmuneRACE study, and over 950 subjects contributed by 6 global collaborators. The prospective study material was composed of cDNA or gDNA derived from T cells, B-cell-depleted T cells, or PBMCs. The repertoires were made available in a free public database intended to serve as a resource for research on the immune response to SARS-CoV-2. Where available, HLA class I and class II types were taken from metadata supplied by the sample provider and were not determined by assay-based typing. Nearly every sample came with metadata listing a de-identified subject ID, COVID-19 status, age in years and sex. Overall study outcomes, separate from this receptor: The quantity of clinical and demographic metadata differed by source and by participant and was supplied without curation.

TCRbeta CDR3 regions were amplified from genomic DNA using the immunoSEQ Assay, a bias-controlled multiplex PCR. The paper's processing steps were these. The number of nucleated cells in each sample was estimated from the amplification of reference gene primers within the assay. To quantify the absolute abundance of each unique TCRbeta CDR3 rearrangement, sequence reads were collapsed and filtered. For each sample, productive Simpson clonality was calculated as the square root of Simpson's diversity index across productive rearrangements. This is the immuneACCESS table as TCRdb keeps it, with only in-frame sequences that have V and J called. A part of the clones is gone; compared with another copy, unresolved V genes explain less than half, and the rest is unexplained. The D gene and trimming were derived from the DNA, and the V and J assignments and clone size from that table. Across this sample there are about 220,000 clones, with around 89% seen only once. Clones ranked in the top ten supply 3% to 4% of the sample.

Enrolling through a virtual design, the prospective study's participants ranged in age from about 18 to 89 years and lived across 20 to 25 United States geographic areas. In the prospective study, cohorts were assigned on the basis of participant-reported clinical history obtained from a screening survey and a study questionnaire. Each participant in the prospective study had whole blood, serum and a nasopharyngeal or oropharyngeal swab collected by mobile phlebotomists. Participants in the prospective study had the option to provide additional blood draws and questionnaires over a 2-month period. Before DNA extraction, blood samples from the prospective study were shipped at room temperature or frozen. As regards this clone: Its antigen remains unidentified. No base-level quality is on record; no much larger clone is a single base apart.

Sequenced: PBMCs or T cells enriched from blood (not recorded which). This TCR derives from a woman between 18 and 30 years old in a cohort exposed to, infected with or recovered from COVID-19 (not recorded which).

The CDR3 loop reads CASSPSSGAYEQYF. The DNA reads as follows: TGCGCCAGCAGCCCCTCGAGCGGGGCCTACGAGCAGTACTTC. The chain is encoded by TRBV5-1 joined to TRBJ2-7, and 7 junction bases match TRBD2. V trim: 4 bases; J trim: 2 bases; unmatched bases: 6. The germline V gene supplies CDR1 SGHRS and CDR2 YFSETQ. The CDR3 sequence holds 14 residues, the cysteine and phenylalanine included. The retained sequence is limited to the CDR3, 42 bases, with the frame set at the first base.